Following are 27 T cell receptor beta chains from one sample sequenced in a study of cytomegalovirus exposure and HLA in healthy donors. PCR primers comprised 60 Vbeta and 13 Jbeta primers. Clones were sequenced by immunoSEQ multiplex PCR, and TCRdb holds only the in-frame ones, with some missing. This table holds 200,000 or so clones, roughly 77% found once. The material sequenced was PBMCs. All receptors come from a male donor in good health and CMV-seropositive.

CDR3 DNA: TGTGCCAGCAGCACACAGGGTAAAAATTCACCCCTCCACTTT. It is translated as CASSTQGKNSPLHF. This chain links TRBV7-2 with TRBJ1-6, with a tentative D call TRBD1 (6 bases). V lost 5 bases to trimming and J lost 7 bases, with 12 bases between them. This CDR3 is 14 amino acids long. CDR1 is SGHTA and CDR2 is FQGNSA in the germline V gene.

This chain links TRBV18 with TRBJ1-4; unclear D gene. CDR1 is KGHSH, CDR2 LQKENI, per germline. Trimming stripped 0 bases from V and 7 bases from J, with 12 bases between. The CDR3 is made up of 15 amino acids. The CDR3 DNA follows: TGTGCCAGCTCACCACCGGAGGGTACCGCTGAAAAACTGTTTTTT. Amino acids: CASSPPEGTAEKLFF.

This chain uses TRBV9 with TRBJ1-2, with D possibly TRBD1 on 5 matching bases. V was cut by 2 bases and J by 5 bases, with 7 bases left in between. Looked up from germline, CDR1 is SGDLS and CDR2 is YYNGEE. CDR3 length equals 12 residues. The chain's CDR3 is CASSVQGYGYTF. In DNA form, the CDR3 reads TGTGCCAGCAGCGTTCAGGGTTATGGCTACACCTTC.

V usage is TRBV6-5 and J usage is TRBJ1-3; D unresolved. Trimming shortened V by 0 bases and J by 9 bases, and 15 bases separated the two germline ends. Germline V gene lookup returns CDR1 MNHEY and CDR2 SVGAGI. The CDR3 totals 15 residues. The CDR3 is CASSYSSVAQTTIYF. As DNA, the CDR3 is TGTGCCAGCAGTTACTCATCAGTAGCCCAAACCACCATATATTTT.

The chain employs TRBV5-1 and TRBJ2-1; the match to TRBD2 covers 8 bases. V lost 0 bases, J lost 4 bases, and 3 bases stayed unmatched. Looked up from germline, CDR1 is SGHRS and CDR2 is YFSETQ. The CDR3 has 15 amino acids. In DNA form, the CDR3 reads TGCGCCAGCAGCTTGGGGGTAGCGGGGTACAATGAGCAGTTCTTC. The encoded protein is CASSLGVAGYNEQFF.

This chain connects TRBV9 to TRBJ2-5; D might be TRBD2 (5 bases). There are 14 residues in the CDR3. Trimming pared 2 bases from V and 5 bases from J, leaving 13 bases between. Germline V gives CDR1 SGDLS, CDR2 YYNGEE. The CDR3 region has the DNA TGTGCCAGCAGCGTGGGCACTAGTACGGAGACCCAGTACTTC. This sequence encodes CASSVGTSTETQYF.

This rearrangement joins TRBV6-1 to TRBJ2-3; a weak D match, TRBD2 (6 bases). With 1 base removed from V and 0 bases from J, the gap between germline ends came to 8 bases. Germline V CDR1 and CDR2: MNHNS, SASEGT. This CDR3 region has 15 residues. This chain's CDR3 is CASSEGSGSTDTQYF. In nucleotides, the CDR3 is TGTGCCAGCAGTGAAGGTAGCGGTAGCACAGATACGCAGTATTTT.

The J gene is TRBJ2-5, the V gene TRBV18; D is possibly TRBD1 (5 bases). CDR1 is KGHSH, CDR2 LQKENI, per germline. The length of the CDR3 is 13 residues. V lost 6 bases to trimming and J lost 7 bases, with 15 bases between them. CDR3 protein: CASSPPGIGTQYF. The CDR3 DNA sequence: TGTGCCAGCTCGCCCCCAGGGATCGGGACCCAGTACTTC. The full variable domain, with the rest looked up from reference TRBV18 and TRBJ2-5, is NAGVMQNPRHLVRRRGQEARLRCSPMKGHSHVYWYRQLPEEGLKFMVYLQKENIIDESGMPKERFSAEFPKEGPSILRIQQVVRGDSAAYFCASSPPGIGTQYFGPGTRLLVL.

The chain joins TRBV7-3 to TRBJ2-2, with 10 positions matching TRBD2. Unmatched junction bases numbered 4, after V lost 0 bases and J lost 6 bases. The germline gives CDR1 SGHTA, CDR2 FQGTGA. The CDR3 runs 16 residues. In DNA form, the CDR3 reads TGTGCCAGCAGCTTAACCCTAGCGGGAGTCGCCGGGGAGCTGTTTTTT. Translated, it gives CASSLTLAGVAGELFF.

V is TRBV4-1 and J is TRBJ1-5, with a tentative D call TRBD1 (5 bases). Trimming pared 4 bases from V and 5 bases from J, leaving 12 bases between. Germline CDR1 and CDR2: MGHRA and YSYEKL. This CDR3 spans 14 amino acids. The DNA for the CDR3 is TGCGCCAGCAGCCTACGACAGAACGATCAGCCCCAGCATTTT. Protein: CASSLRQNDQPQHF.

The chain joins TRBV7-9 to TRBJ2-7; D perhaps matches TRBD1 (5 bases). V lost 3 bases and J lost 3, with 15 bases in between. The length of the CDR3 is 15 residues. Looked up from germline, CDR1 is SEHNR and CDR2 is FQNEAQ (reference sequence). The DNA for the CDR3 is TGTGCCAGCAGCTTCAGGGCAGAAGCCCACTACGAGCAGTACTTC. It codes for CASSFRAEAHYEQYF.

The rearrangement joins TRBV19 to TRBJ2-7, with 10 bases that match TRBD1. CDR1 is LNHDA, CDR2 SQIVND, per germline (reference sequence). The CDR3 totals 17 residues. V gave up 3 bases and J gave up 0 bases; unmatched junction bases: 8. The CDR3 is CASSIGPGQGLSYEQYF. The CDR3 region has the DNA TGTGCCAGTAGTATCGGACCGGGACAGGGGCTCTCCTACGAGCAGTACTTC.

The V call is TRBV7-3, the J call TRBJ2-2, with 8 positions matching TRBD1. CDR1 is SGHTA and CDR2 is FQGTGA in the germline V gene. J was trimmed by 0 bases and V by 1 base; bases with no gene match: 10. The CDR3 runs to 19 residues. CDR3 loop: CASSLIPPGGYANTGELFF. The CDR3 nucleotides read TGTGCCAGCAGCTTAATCCCGCCAGGGGGCTACGCGAACACCGGGGAGCTGTTTTTT.

This clone was recorded only once. This rearrangement joins TRBV5-1 to TRBJ2-7; 7 bases match TRBD2. CDR1 SGHRS and CDR2 YFSETQ come from the germline V gene. With 4 bases clipped from V and 1 base from J, the junction kept 5 bases outside the gene matches. The CDR3 has 14 residues. The CDR3 nucleotides read TGCGCCAGCAGCGGAATTAGCGGGTCCTACGAGCAGTACTTC. Translated, it gives CASSGISGSYEQYF.

This clone was seen a single time. The V call is TRBV7-9, the J call TRBJ1-1; D may be TRBD1 (6 bases). The CDR3 is made up of 12 amino acids. V was clipped by 5 bases and J by 7 bases, with 11 bases between them. Germline CDR1 reads SEHNR; CDR2 reads FQNEAQ (reference sequence). The CDR3 spells CASSERGGEAFF. The CDR3 nucleotides read TGTGCCAGCAGCGAAAGAGGGGGTGAAGCTTTCTTT.

This clone has just one count. The germline gene is not matched at one end of the junction; a read error may be the cause. The J gene is TRBJ1-5, the V gene TRBV7-9, with D uncertain. The CDR3 runs to 14 residues. Per the germline V gene, CDR1 is SEHNR and CDR2 is FQNEAQ (reference sequence). CDR3: CSSSLETGNQPQHF. As DNA, the CDR3 is TGTTCCAGCAGCTTAGAAACGGGGAATCAGCCCCAGCATTTT.

The V gene is TRBV11-2, the J gene TRBJ2-5, with D possibly matching TRBD2 (6 bases). The J call is doubtful: the DNA matches TRBJ2-7 better. The CDR3 has 16 residues. The germline gives CDR1 SGHAT, CDR2 FQNNGV. CDR3 in DNA: TGTGCCAGCAGCTTTCTTGGCGGGACCGGATTCTACGAGCAGTACTTC. Amino acids: CASSFLGGTGFYEQYF.

The chain is built from TRBV5-6 and TRBJ2-3; D remains unclear. The CDR3 totals 15 residues. Trimming removed 4 bases at V and 0 bases at J, with 12 bases between. Germline V gene sequence: CDR1 SGHDT, CDR2 YYEEEE. CDR3 bases: TGTGCCAGCAGCGGCACTACCTCTAGCACAGATACGCAGTATTTT. Its translation: CASSGTTSSTDTQYF.

On this clone itself: Because the CDR3's place on the DNA is in doubt, the DNA is left out and the CDR3 is given as listed by TCRdb. The CDR3 sequence: CASSVAGGSYTFF. The chain couples TRBV9 to TRBJ1-1. The germline V gene has CDR1 SGDLS and CDR2 YYNGEE. Inclusive of both ends, the CDR3 amounts to 13 amino acids.

This clone was counted once. The chain uses TRBV2 and TRBJ2-3; no clear D gene. The ends were cut back, 1 base at V and 11 bases at J, with 13 bases in the middle. This CDR3 has 13 residues. Germline V gives CDR1 SNHLY, CDR2 FYNNEI. The CDR3 DNA sequence: TGTGCCAGCAGTGAAGGAAAACTACTAAAGCAGTATTTT. Its protein product is CASSEGKLLKQYF.

The genes are TRBV28 and TRBJ1-1; no reliable D call. The CDR3 has 13 amino acids. CDR1 is MDHEN, CDR2 SYDVKM, per germline. V was cut by 7 bases and J by 6 bases, with 15 bases left in between. The CDR3 loop reads CASNLGSPAEAFF. Written as DNA, the CDR3 is TGTGCCAGCAACCTAGGGAGCCCTGCTGAAGCTTTCTTT.

The chain employs TRBV27 and TRBJ1-5; TRBD1 might be the D (5 bases). The CDR3 length is 14 residues. Germline CDR1 is MNHEY and CDR2 is SMNVEV (reference sequence). V gave up 3 bases and J gave up 4 bases, with 10 bases separating them. CDR3 DNA: TGTGCCAGCAGTTTGGGGGGAGAAAATCAGCCCCAGCATTTT. Amino acids: CASSLGGENQPQHF.

The rearrangement joins TRBV6-5 to TRBJ1-2, with 7 nucleotides matching TRBD1. The junction had 12 bases not matched to a gene; V was cut back by 4 bases and J by 4 bases. The CDR3 extends over 16 amino acids. The germline V gene encodes CDR1 MNHEY and CDR2 SVGAGI. The CDR3 region is CASSFTTEGQLYGYTF. The CDR3 bases are TGTGCCAGCAGTTTTACGACCGAGGGACAGCTCTATGGCTACACCTTC.

The rearrangement links TRBV19 to TRBJ1-1, with unresolved D. The CDR3 has 15 residues. Trimming removed 3 bases from V and 1 base from J, with 12 bases in between. In germline, CDR1 is LNHDA, CDR2 SQIVND (reference sequence). The CDR3 loop is CASSMPLAWNTEAFF. For the CDR3, the DNA is TGTGCCAGTAGTATGCCCTTGGCATGGAACACTGAAGCTTTCTTT.

The genes are TRBV27 and TRBJ2-5; the match to TRBD1 covers 9 bases. The J call may be wrong; the DNA end is better matched by TRBJ2-7. This CDR3 region has 14 residues. Per germline, CDR1 MNHEY and CDR2 SMNVEV (reference sequence). The CDR3 region is CASSIGTGIYEQYF. CDR3 sequence (DNA): TGTGCCAGCAGTATCGGGACAGGGATCTACGAGCAGTACTTC.

This clone was recorded once. Other nucleotide sequences from this sample produce the same CDR3. The chain recombines TRBV7-2 with TRBJ1-3; weak D call: TRBD1 (5 bases). V lost 1 base to trimming and J lost 4 bases, with 8 bases between them. The CDR3 length is 14 residues. Germline loops: CDR1 SGHTA, CDR2 FQGNSA. The CDR3 DNA reads as TGTGCCAGCAGCTTAGGGGGGGGAGGAAACACCATATATTTT. Translating it yields CASSLGGGGNTIYF.

The chain combines TRBV15 with TRBJ2-3; no clear D gene. Germline CDR1 LNHNV, CDR2 YYDKDF (reference sequence). The ends were cut back, 2 bases at V and 0 bases at J, with 6 bases in the middle. The CDR3 is 14 amino acids. CDR3 residues: CATSRFSSTDTQYF. The CDR3 DNA reads as TGTGCCACCAGCAGATTTTCTAGCACAGATACGCAGTATTTT.